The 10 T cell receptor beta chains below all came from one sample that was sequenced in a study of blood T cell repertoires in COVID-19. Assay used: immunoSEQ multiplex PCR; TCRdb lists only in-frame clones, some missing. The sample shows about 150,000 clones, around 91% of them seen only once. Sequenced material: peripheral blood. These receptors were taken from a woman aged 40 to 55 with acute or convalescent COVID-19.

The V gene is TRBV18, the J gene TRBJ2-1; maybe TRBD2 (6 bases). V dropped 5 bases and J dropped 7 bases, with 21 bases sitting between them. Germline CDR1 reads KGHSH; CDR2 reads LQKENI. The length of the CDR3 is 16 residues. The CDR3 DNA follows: TGTGCCAGCTCATTAACACCGGGACTGGGGTATAATGAGCAGTTCTTC. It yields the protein CASSLTPGLGYNEQFF.

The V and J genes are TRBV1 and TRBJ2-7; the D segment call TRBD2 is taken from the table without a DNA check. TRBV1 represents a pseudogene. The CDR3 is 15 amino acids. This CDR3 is CTSSPETPRSYEQYF. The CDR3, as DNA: TGCACCAGCAGCCCGGAGACGCCCCGGTCCTACGAGCAGTACTTC.

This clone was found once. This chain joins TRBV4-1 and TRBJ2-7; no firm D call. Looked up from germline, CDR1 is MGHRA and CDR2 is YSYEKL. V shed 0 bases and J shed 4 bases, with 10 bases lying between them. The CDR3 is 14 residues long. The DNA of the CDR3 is TGCGCCAGCAGCCAAGACCTCGCGTCGTACGAGCAGTACTTC. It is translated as CASSQDLASYEQYF.

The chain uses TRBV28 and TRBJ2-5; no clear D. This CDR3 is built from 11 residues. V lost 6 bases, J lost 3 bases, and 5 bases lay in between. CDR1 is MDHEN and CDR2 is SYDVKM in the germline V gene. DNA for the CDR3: TGTGCCAGCAGCCTTAAAGAGACCCAGTACTTC. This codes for CASSLKETQYF.

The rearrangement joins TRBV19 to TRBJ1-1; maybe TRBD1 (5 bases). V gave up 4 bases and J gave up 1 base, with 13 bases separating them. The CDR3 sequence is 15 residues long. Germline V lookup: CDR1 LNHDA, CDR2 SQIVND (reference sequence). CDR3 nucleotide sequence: TGTGCCAGTAGTACCGACAGCTTATCGAACACTGAAGCTTTCTTT. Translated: CASSTDSLSNTEAFF. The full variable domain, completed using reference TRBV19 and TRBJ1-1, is DGGITQSPKYLFRKEGQNVTLSCEQNLNHDAMYWYRQDPGQGLRLIYYSQIVNDFQKGDIAEGYSVSREKKESFPLTVTSAQKNPTAFYLCASSTDSLSNTEAFFGQGTRLTVV.

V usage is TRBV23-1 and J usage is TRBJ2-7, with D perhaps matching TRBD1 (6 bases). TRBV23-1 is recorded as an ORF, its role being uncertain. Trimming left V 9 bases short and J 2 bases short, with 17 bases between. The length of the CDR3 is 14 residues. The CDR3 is CARYRVNGPYEQYF. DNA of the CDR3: TGCGCCAGATACAGGGTTAATGGACCCTACGAGCAGTACTTC.

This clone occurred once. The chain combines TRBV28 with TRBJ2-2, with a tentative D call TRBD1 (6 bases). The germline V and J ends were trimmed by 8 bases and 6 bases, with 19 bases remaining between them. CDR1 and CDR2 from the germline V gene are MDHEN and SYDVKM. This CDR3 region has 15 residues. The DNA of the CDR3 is TGTGCCAGCGGACGATCAGGGGCTTTCGCCGGGGAGCTGTTTTTT. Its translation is CASGRSGAFAGELFF.

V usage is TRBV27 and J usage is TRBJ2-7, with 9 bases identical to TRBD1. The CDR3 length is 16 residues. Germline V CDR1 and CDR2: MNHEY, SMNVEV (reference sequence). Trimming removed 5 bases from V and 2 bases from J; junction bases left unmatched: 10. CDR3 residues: CASSRRTGAVPYEQYF. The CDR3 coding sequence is TGTGCCAGCAGTAGAAGGACAGGGGCAGTTCCCTACGAGCAGTACTTC.

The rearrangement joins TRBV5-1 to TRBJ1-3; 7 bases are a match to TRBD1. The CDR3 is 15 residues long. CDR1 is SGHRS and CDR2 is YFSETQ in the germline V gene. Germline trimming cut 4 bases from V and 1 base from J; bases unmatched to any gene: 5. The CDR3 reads CASSVKQGSGNTIYF. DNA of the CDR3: TGCGCCAGCAGCGTGAAACAGGGGTCTGGAAACACCATATATTTT. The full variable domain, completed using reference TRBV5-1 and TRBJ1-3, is KAGVTQTPRYLIKTRGQQVTLSCSPISGHRSVSWYQQTPGQGLQFLFEYFSETQRNKGNFPGRFSGRQFSNSRSEMNVSTLELGDSALYLCASSVKQGSGNTIYFGEGSWLTVV.

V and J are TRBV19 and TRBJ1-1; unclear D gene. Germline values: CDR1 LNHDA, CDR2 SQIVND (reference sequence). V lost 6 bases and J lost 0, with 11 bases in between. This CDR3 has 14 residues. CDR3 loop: CASRTGDMNTEAFF. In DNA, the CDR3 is TGTGCCAGTAGGACGGGAGATATGAACACTGAAGCTTTCTTT.